This T cell receptor (beta chain) appears in the sequencing data of a study of early T cells in non-severe SARS-CoV-2 infection. For the study at large: Bulk RNA isolated from unsorted whole blood underwent sequencing; chains were not paired.

Study results and caveats: The VDJdb matching leaned toward anti-spike CD8 responses and overlooked private and CD4 specificities.

Unique molecular identifiers were added to individual cDNA molecules. TCRdb processed the 5' RACE reads anew with MiXCR; each CDR3 protein has one entry. The table has approximately 57,000 distinct CDR3 sequences, roughly an eighth seen once; the top ten hold around 1.4%. Regarding this clonotype: Antigen: not known.

The CDR3 length is 13 residues. The V segment lost 4 bases and the J segment 6 bases; nucleotides outside the gene matches: 3. Germline V CDR1 and CDR2: SGHNT, YYREEE (reference sequence). The chain uses TRBV5-4 and TRBJ2-2, with 7 bases identical to TRBD1. The specimen was whole blood. The clonotype comes from an adult who was a healthcare worker with PCR-confirmed SARS-CoV-2 infection or an uninfected control (not recorded which). CDR3 bases: TGTGCCAGCAGCCACGACAGGGCCGGGGAGCTGTTTTTT. Residues: CASSHDRAGELFF. Drawing the rest from reference TRBV5-4 and TRBJ2-2, the complete variable domain is ETGVTQSPTHLIKTRGQQVTLRCSSQSGHNTVSWYQQALGQGPQFIFQYYREEENGRGNFPPRFSGLQFPNYSSELNVNALELDDSALYLCASSHDRAGELFFGEGSRLTVL.